The 27 T cell receptor beta chains in this list originate from one sample, sequenced in a study of OX40 agonist ivuxolimab in advanced cancers. Libraries were prepared by immunoSEQ multiplex PCR; TCRdb keeps only in-frame clonotypes and omits some of them. Counted here are 55,000 to 75,000 clones, about nine tenths occurring once; the ten biggest clones make up approximately 25%. The sequencing used CD4+ or CD8+ T cells sorted from blood, collected in a trial of the OX40 agonist ivuxolimab. The receptors originated from an adult with an advanced solid tumor such as melanoma, head and neck, liver or kidney cancer.

This clone was seen a few times. V usage is TRBV27 and J usage is TRBJ1-2, with 9 bases lining up with TRBD1. The CDR3 sequence is 15 residues long. Germline V gene data show CDR1 as MNHEY and CDR2 as SMNVEV (reference sequence). Trimming took 5 bases from V and 4 from J; bases not matched to a gene: 8. CDR3 amino acids: CASSHSGTGIYGYTF. CDR3 DNA sequence: TGTGCCAGCAGTCATTCAGGGACAGGGATCTATGGCTACACCTTC.

The chain couples TRBV6-5 to TRBJ1-1, with unresolved D. Per germline, CDR1 MNHEY and CDR2 SVGAGI. The CDR3 length is 13 residues. Trimming removed 0 bases at V and 3 bases at J, with 5 bases between. The CDR3 nucleotides are TGTGCCAGCAGTTACTCAAGGGACACTGAAGCTTTCTTT. Protein sequence: CASSYSRDTEAFF.

The chain recombines TRBV6-5 with TRBJ2-7; 9 nucleotides align to TRBD2. CDR1 and CDR2 (germline): MNHEY, SVGAGI. J was trimmed by 2 bases and V by 5 bases; bases with no gene match: 4. The CDR3 length is 14 residues. The DNA of the CDR3 is TGTGCCAGCAGTCAGACTAGCGGACCCTACGAGCAGTACTTC. It translates to CASSQTSGPYEQYF.

The chain carries TRBV9 and TRBJ2-3; a weak D match, TRBD2 (5 bases). CDR1 and CDR2 (germline): SGDLS, YYNGEE. The V gene lost 4 bases and the J gene lost 2 bases, with 20 bases spanning the gap. The CDR3 contains 17 residues. Written as DNA, the CDR3 is TGTGCCAGCAGCTCCGGACTCCAAAGACTCTTCACAGATACGCAGTATTTT. Protein: CASSSGLQRLFTDTQYF.

This chain uses TRBV6-6 with TRBJ2-1, with 7 nucleotides matching TRBD2. The J segment lost 4 bases and the V segment lost 6 bases, leaving 12 bases of the junction unmatched. This CDR3 is 16 amino acids long. CDR1 MNHNY and CDR2 SVGAGI come from the germline V gene (reference sequence). CDR3 loop: CASSRGGSGIYNEQFF. In DNA, the CDR3 is TGTGCCAGCAGCCGAGGAGGGAGCGGGATATACAATGAGCAGTTCTTC.

The J gene is TRBJ2-3, the V gene TRBV5-5, with 8 bases lining up with TRBD2. With 0 bases clipped from V and 4 bases from J, the junction kept 4 bases outside the gene matches. The CDR3 is made up of 15 amino acids. Germline CDR1 and CDR2: SGHKS and YYEKEE (reference sequence). The CDR3 loop is CASSLDGRDSDTQYF. CDR3 in DNA: TGTGCCAGCAGCTTGGACGGGAGGGACTCAGATACGCAGTATTTT. The full variable domain, with the rest looked up from reference TRBV5-5 and TRBJ2-3, is DAGVTQSPTHLIKTRGQQVTLRCSPISGHKSVSWYQQVLGQGPQFIFQYYEKEERGRGNFPDRFSARQFPNYSSELNVNALLLGDSALYLCASSLDGRDSDTQYFGPGTRLTVL.

The chain employs TRBV6-5 and TRBJ2-7; TRBD2 aligns across 8 bases. This CDR3 has 15 amino acids. With 4 bases clipped from V and 2 bases from J, the junction kept 7 bases outside the gene matches. Per the germline V gene, CDR1 is MNHEY and CDR2 is SVGAGI. CDR3 region: CASSSISGTPYEQYF. Here the CDR3 DNA reads TGTGCCAGCAGTTCGATTAGCGGGACTCCCTACGAGCAGTACTTC.

The chain joins TRBV6-5 to TRBJ1-2, with D possibly matching TRBD1 (6 bases). The CDR3 has 13 amino acids. Germline CDR1 reads MNHEY; CDR2 reads SVGAGI. V was clipped by 5 bases and J by 3 bases, with 10 bases between them. The DNA of the CDR3 is TGTGCCAGCAGTCCCCGGACAGACTATGGCTACACCTTC. This encodes CASSPRTDYGYTF.

The genes are TRBV5-1 and TRBJ2-1, with D uncertain. The CDR3 totals 13 residues. Trimming removed 0 bases at V and 6 bases at J, with 7 bases between. The germline CDR1 and CDR2 sequences are SGHRS and YFSETQ. The CDR3 DNA reads TGCGCCAGCAGCTTGGTAGGCATCAATGAGCAGTTCTTC. Amino acid sequence: CASSLVGINEQFF.

The chain carries TRBV28 and TRBJ2-3; TRBD2 might be the D (6 bases). The V and J ends lost 11 bases and 2 bases respectively, with 26 bases between them. The CDR3 contains 17 residues. Germline CDR1 is MDHEN and CDR2 is SYDVKM. DNA for the CDR3: TGTGCCTGCCCGCCCCTAGGTATTAGCGGAGACACAGATACGCAGTATTTT. Translation: CACPPLGISGDTDTQYF.

The chain couples TRBV9 to TRBJ2-3, with TRBD2 as a possible D gene (6 bases). V gave up 4 bases and J gave up 10 bases, with 13 bases separating them. The CDR3 consists of 12 residues. Germline V CDR1 and CDR2: SGDLS, YYNGEE. CDR3 bases: TGTGCCAGCAGCCCGGGCGCGGGATCGCAGTATTTT. Protein sequence: CASSPGAGSQYF.

The chain is built from TRBV29-1 and TRBJ1-3, with 7 bases identical to TRBD1. From germline, CDR1 is SQVTM and CDR2 ANQGSEA. This CDR3 is built from 14 residues. Losses at the gene ends were 3 bases for V and 2 bases for J; bases not matched to a gene: 4. This chain's CDR3 is CSVDPQGAGNTIYF. The CDR3 bases are TGCAGCGTTGATCCTCAGGGGGCTGGAAACACCATATATTTT. The full variable domain, its missing parts supplied by reference TRBV29-1 and TRBJ1-3, is SAVISQKPSRDICQRGTSLTIQCQVDSQVTMMFWYRQQPGQSLTLIATANQGSEATYESGFVIDKFPISRPNLTFSTLTVSNMSPEDSSIYLCSVDPQGAGNTIYFGEGSWLTVV.

The chain carries TRBV11-3 and TRBJ2-1; 8 nucleotides line up with TRBD2. CDR3 length: 14 residues. The germline gives CDR1 SGHNT, CDR2 YENEEA. The V segment lost 5 bases and the J segment 6 bases; nucleotides outside the gene matches: 6. Here the CDR3 reads CASSSGSSSNEQFF. The CDR3 nucleotides read TGTGCCAGCAGCAGCGGGAGTTCAAGCAATGAGCAGTTCTTC. Full variable domain (outside the CDR3, taken from reference TRBV11-3 and TRBJ2-1): EAGVVQSPRYKIIEKKQPVAFWCNPISGHNTLYWYLQNLGQGPELLIRYENEEAVDDSQLPKDRFSAERLKGVDSTLKIQPAELGDSAVYLCASSSGSSSNEQFFGPGTRLTVL.

The rearrangement uses TRBV19 and TRBJ2-2, with 9 bases aligning to TRBD1. Trimming at V came to 7 bases and at J to 7 bases, leaving 4 bases not matched to a gene. The CDR3 spans 13 residues. CDR1 LNHDA and CDR2 SQIVND come from the germline V gene (reference sequence). DNA for the CDR3: TGTGCCAGTACGACAGGGGGTTTCGGGGAGCTGTTTTTT. Encoded protein: CASTTGGFGELFF. Complete variable domain (other parts from reference TRBV19 and TRBJ2-2): DGGITQSPKYLFRKEGQNVTLSCEQNLNHDAMYWYRQDPGQGLRLIYYSQIVNDFQKGDIAEGYSVSREKKESFPLTVTSAQKNPTAFYLCASTTGGFGELFFGEGSRLTVL.

This rearrangement joins TRBV6-5 to TRBJ1-4; 7 positions agree with TRBD1. V trimming: 2 bases; J trimming: 8 bases; junction bases outside the gene matches: 2. The length of the CDR3 is 13 residues. The V gene's germline CDR1 is MNHEY and CDR2 SVGAGI. The CDR3 DNA follows: TGTGCCAGCAGTTACAGGGGGCAGGAAAAACTGTTTTTT. It yields the protein CASSYRGQEKLFF.

The chain carries TRBV4-1 and TRBJ2-7; the D is unclear. The germline V gene has CDR1 MGHRA and CDR2 YSYEKL. V lost 5 bases and J 1 base, leaving 15 bases between the germline ends. The CDR3 runs 15 residues. This chain's CDR3 is CASSERQRASYEQYF. The CDR3 nucleotides are TGCGCCAGCAGCGAGCGCCAAAGGGCTTCCTACGAGCAGTACTTC.

This chain connects TRBV11-2 to TRBJ1-1, with unresolved D. The CDR3 runs 17 residues. The ends were cut back, 0 bases at V and 0 bases at J, with 14 bases in the middle. Germline V gives CDR1 SGHAT, CDR2 FQNNGV. CDR3 sequence reads: CASSLEMWRPMNTEAFF. The CDR3 DNA sequence: TGTGCCAGCAGCTTAGAAATGTGGCGGCCTATGAACACTGAAGCTTTCTTT.

The gene calls are TRBV18 and TRBJ2-2; TRBD2 matches at 11 bases. Trimming removed 2 bases from V and 1 base from J; junction bases left unmatched: 12. The germline gives CDR1 KGHSH, CDR2 LQKENI. This CDR3 contains 20 residues. The CDR3 is CASSPKVLLAGVLNTGELFF. In DNA form, the CDR3 reads TGTGCCAGCTCACCAAAGGTACTACTAGCGGGAGTCCTGAACACCGGGGAGCTGTTTTTT.

The chain joins TRBV6-6 to TRBJ1-5; D ambiguous. Trimming shortened V by 0 bases and J by 0 bases, and 6 bases separated the two germline ends. This CDR3 spans 15 amino acids. Germline assignment: CDR1 MNHNY and CDR2 SVGAGI (reference sequence). CDR3 DNA sequence: TGTGCCAGCAGTTACTCTGCAGTTAGCAATCAGCCCCAGCATTTT. This encodes CASSYSAVSNQPQHF.

This clone was seen only once. The CDR3 is CAWTLAGGFNEQFF. As DNA, the CDR3 is TGTGCCTGGACTCTAGCGGGAGGGTTCAATGAGCAGTTCTTC. J is TRBJ2-1 and V is TRBV30; 12 bases are shared with TRBD2. Germline V gene sequence: CDR1 GTSNPN, CDR2 SVGIG (reference sequence). The CDR3 covers 14 residues. Trimming at V came to 4 bases and at J to 6 bases, leaving 4 bases not matched to a gene.

This clone was seen just once. This chain connects TRBV4-1 to TRBJ2-7; 8 nucleotides line up with TRBD2. The CDR3 covers 17 residues. Germline values: CDR1 MGHRA, CDR2 YSYEKL. V shed 4 bases, J shed 6 bases, and the junction held 17 bases outside the gene matches. CDR3 in amino acids: CASSRAGGSSTTGEQYF. The CDR3 nucleotides read TGCGCCAGCAGCCGGGCGGGAGGTTCCTCTACTACTGGCGAGCAGTACTTC.

The chain is built from TRBV7-8 and TRBJ2-7; 8 nucleotides line up with TRBD2. The CDR3 covers 14 residues. Losses at the gene ends were 4 bases for V and 3 bases for J; bases not matched to a gene: 5. Per the germline V gene, CDR1 is SGHVS and CDR2 is FQNEAQ. The CDR3 sequence: CASSSSSGYYEQYF. In DNA, the CDR3 is TGTGCCAGCAGCTCCTCTAGCGGGTACTACGAGCAGTACTTC.

This clone was observed once. The chain carries TRBV9 and TRBJ2-3; 7 bases agree with TRBD2. V trimming: 3 bases; J trimming: 5 bases; junction bases outside the gene matches: 6. The CDR3 is 14 amino acids. CDR1 and CDR2 from the germline V gene are SGDLS and YYNGEE. CDR3 nucleotide sequence: TGTGCCAGCAGCGGAAGTCCGGGGGGAGATACGCAGTATTTT. Protein: CASSGSPGGDTQYF.

The count of this clone is one. This sequence joins TRBV6-1 and TRBJ2-2, with 9 bases aligning to TRBD1. The CDR3 length is 16 residues. Germline CDR1 and CDR2: MNHNS and SASEGT. V lost 3 bases and J lost 2; bases outside the gene matches: 4. The CDR3 coding sequence is TGTGCCAGCAGTGATGAACAGGGGGCAAACACCGGGGAGCTGTTTTTT. Encoded protein: CASSDEQGANTGELFF.

The gene calls are TRBV15 and TRBJ2-7; D uncertain. The CDR3 has 14 amino acids. The germline V and J ends were trimmed by 0 bases and 5 bases, with 11 bases remaining between them. Germline assignment: CDR1 LNHNV and CDR2 YYDKDF (reference sequence). The CDR3, as DNA: TGTGCCACCAGCAGAGAAGTAGGACCCCACGAGCAGTACTTC. Translating gives CATSREVGPHEQYF. The whole variable domain, remainder taken from reference TRBV15 and TRBJ2-7, is DAMVIQNPRYQVTQFGKPVTLSCSQTLNHNVMYWYQQKSSQAPKLLFHYYDKDFNNEADTPDNFQSRRPNTSFCFLDIRSPGLGDTAMYLCATSREVGPHEQYFGPGTRLTVT.

The chain recombines TRBV28 with TRBJ2-5; D is possibly TRBD2 (6 bases). Germline V lookup: CDR1 MDHEN, CDR2 SYDVKM. The CDR3 extends over 17 amino acids. Trimming left V 8 bases short and J 4 bases short, with 26 bases between. The CDR3 bases are TGTGCCAGCGCACTTGTATTTGGGGAGGAACAAGGAGAGACCCAGTACTTC. It yields the protein CASALVFGEEQGETQYF.

This clone occurred once. The chain has TRBV5-8 and TRBJ1-2; possible D gene TRBD1, 5 bases. Germline V lookup: CDR1 SGHTS, CDR2 YDEGEE. With 0 bases removed from V and 2 bases from J, the gap between germline ends came to 8 bases. The CDR3 runs to 14 residues. CDR3 DNA sequence: TGTGCCAGCAGCTTGGGGGACCGAAACTATGGCTACACCTTC. Amino acids: CASSLGDRNYGYTF.